This T cell receptor (beta chain) derives from a study of cytomegalovirus exposure and HLA in healthy donors (dated by TCRdb to the late 2010s). As for the study more broadly: An earlier analysis of 587 of the donors reported 276 Gb of sequence data and about 120 million unique TCR beta sequences obtained from about 200 million T cells. The study profiled the T cell repertoires of under 850 subjects by immunosequencing and related them to cytomegalovirus serostatus. To decide whether each TCR beta V gene segment behaved as functional or pseudogenic, an earlier analysis of some 600 of the donors relied on high-throughput TCR beta sequencing. The genetic ancestry cluster associated with self-reported Caucasian donors included around 76% of the roughly 380 genotyped donors. Donor age, sex, ethnicity and CMV serostatus were compiled alongside the repertoire data. Rather than using new phenotypic data, the later analysis identified candidate immune exposures from TCR beta sequences and from how often those sequences occurred across donors. HLA typing covered class I and class II loci at four-digit resolution. To study patterns of TCR occurrence, a later analysis re-analyzed previously published TCR beta repertoires from under 750 donors and added high-resolution HLA genotyping. The study aimed to test whether signatures of past pathogen exposure could be identified by cataloging public T cell receptors. A later genetic analysis used genome-wide SNP genotypes for about 55% of the 666 donors, treating that subset as a discovery cohort. To predict cytomegalovirus infection status, the study brought together high-throughput TCR immunosequencing, statistical association of individual TCRs with disease status, and machine learning. Typing coverage differed by locus: A, B, C, DRB1 and DQB1 were typed in about 620-630 donors, DQA1 in 500 to 550, DPA1 in roughly 590, and DPB1 in just under 490. Approximately 300 gigabases of sequencing data and tens of millions of unique TCR sequences made up an early release that covered fewer than 650 HLA-typed donors. All discovery cohort repertoires had been generated using a single sequencing platform. A handful of DR-DQ haplotypes were handled as single units for association and clustering because linkage in the cohort was strong. Besides the first cohort of some 670 subjects, a separate validation cohort made up of roughly 120 different subjects was used. Among 350 to 400 genotyped donors of the cohort, an average of roughly 240,000 unique TCR beta nucleotide sequences were sequenced per donor, about a sixth of them non-productive.

In total, approximately 610 healthy bone marrow donors made up the cohort. At the time of sampling, all cohort members were nominally healthy, though unrecorded immune exposures were likely present. The donor was CMV seronegative and belonged to the group of 352 seronegative cohort members. Each donor provided a peripheral blood sample, and peripheral blood mononuclear cells were used for TCR beta sequencing. The Qiagen DNeasy Blood Extraction Kit was used to extract genomic DNA from the blood cell samples. Comments on this clone: Its antigen is still unknown. The input lacks base qualities; no much larger clone sits a single base away.

What the study reported, not specific to this receptor: A further reported finding was that TCR beta sequences accurately predicted the HLA-A and HLA-B alleles for most subjects in the first cohort. The study listed 150 to 200 TCR beta chains as associated with cytomegalovirus. The authors suggested that the approach could potentially be generalized to other disease states and immunological phenotypes. This cohort had only TCR beta chains sequenced, and the lack of alpha or paired-chain data limited which features could be detected. Compared with equally common non-associated chains, HLA-associated TCR beta chains in a later analysis were more clonally expanded and had lower generation probabilities. Most TCR sequences were seen in very few donors, while some public TCRs were found in many individuals. In a later analysis, most CMV-associated TCR beta chains were found to appear HLA-restricted, with HLA associations seemingly driven largely by CMV exposure. The presence/absence analyses assumed that sequencing depth was roughly uniform across donors, and that assumption may not be true. The sequencing pipeline was judged likely to have produced a cluster of highly shared sequence variants as a technical artifact. Because some donors lacked HLA typing at each locus, the association tests relied only on the typed subset. Immune exposure information for the cohort was limited to CMV serostatus. The earlier analysis of about 600 of the donors excluded approximately 15 rarely observed V segments, including chromosome 9 orphons, because counts were too low. A later analysis found that TCR association rates varied across HLA loci, with DRB1 alleles showing the most associated TCRs and HLA-C alleles the fewest. A later genetic analysis associated a missense DCLRE1C variant with V-gene and J-gene trimming of TCR beta chains, and an independent cohort replicated the association. Correlated functional status among segregating V segments might be attributable to linkage disequilibrium, but an unknown experimental factor could not be ruled out. In a later analysis, several top co-occurrence clusters were reported to appear linked to parvovirus B19, influenza, CMV and Epstein-Barr virus. In both the original and validation cohorts, the classifier was reported to diagnose cytomegalovirus status with high specificity and sensitivity. In a later genetic analysis, fewer N-insertions in productive TCRs were reported among donors in an Asian-associated ancestry cluster than the roughly 710-donor mean. When HLA alleles, especially DR and DQ, strongly co-occurred, attributing TCR associations to individual alleles was difficult. Specific HLA alleles were associated with 16,951 TCR beta sequences at a false discovery rate of 0.05 in a later analysis. In an earlier analysis of 450 to 750 of the donors, most TCR beta V segments appeared in productive rearrangements about 87% or about 30% of the time, broadly matching IMGT annotations. In vitro tests confirmed that a few of the cytomegalovirus-associated TCR beta chains recognize cytomegalovirus antigens.

Receptor libraries were prepared by the immunoSEQ multiplex PCR assay. For the multiplex PCR, a mixture combining 60 forward primers for TCR Vbeta segments and 13 reverse primers for TCR Jbeta segments was used. A multiplex PCR assay on genomic DNA amplified the CDR3 region of rearranged TCR beta genes. The amplified TCR beta libraries were sequenced on the Illumina HiSeq System as 87-base-pair reads. Concerning the study's data processing: A later analysis tallied approximately 87 million unique TCR beta chains across the approximately 670 repertoires, and roughly 11 million of those chains were shared by two or more donors. Raw reads were error-corrected and collapsed into unique sequences by a nearest-neighbor algorithm in which closely related sequences were merged to remove PCR and sequencing errors. Alignment of CDR3 sequences to IMGT reference sequences was used to assign V, D and J gene segments. Each retained sequence needed at least a six-nucleotide match to both a V gene segment and a J gene segment. Rearrangements were classified as productive when the CDR3 lacked stop codons and remained in frame with V and J, and all other rearrangements were classified as non-productive. CDR3 was defined by IMGT convention, running from the second conserved V-encoded cysteine to the conserved J-encoded phenylalanine. Sequences without an unambiguous match to a single V gene segment were excluded from the earlier analysis of 500 to 700 of the donors. In an earlier analysis of about 590 of the donors, a V segment was called functional when productive rearrangements were above 56.7%, and segregating when the standard deviation between donors exceeded 5%. A statistical classification framework was built to diagnose cytomegalovirus status from the catalog of TCR beta chain sequences. In a later analysis, TCR nucleotide sequences were compared against IMGT/GENE-DB human TR gene sequences so that V and J genes could be assigned. A later analysis assigned CDR3 sequences and most-parsimonious VDJ recombination scenarios with the TCRdist pipeline. In a later analysis, every TCR beta chain was defined by the combination of its CDR3 amino acid sequence and its V-gene family, and reads without a unique V-gene family were dropped. As a way to deal with suspected cross-contamination and a sequencing artifact, a later analysis dropped 450 to 600 nucleotide sequences that were highly shared and had low generation probability. In a later analysis, a clonal expansion index was calculated for each public chain from normalized within-repertoire ranks of inferred template counts. Generation probabilities in a later analysis came from a VDJ recombination model fitted to out-of-frame rearrangements, and those results were checked against IGoR. Hypergeometric tests were used in a later analysis to score TCR-TCR, TCR-HLA and TCR-CMV co-occurrence, with a repertoire-size bias correction applied to the TCR pairs. To estimate false discovery rates, a later analysis permuted the HLA or CMV assignments 20 times. In a later analysis, co-occurring TCRs were grouped with DBSCAN, and TCRdist sequence similarity was added when clustering was performed within HLA-allele-positive subsets. Repertoires with fewer than 30,000 or more than 120,000 public chains were left out of co-occurrence clustering, as were about 5 repertoires with anomalous nucleotide sharing. Imported from immuneACCESS, the table was reduced by TCRdb to in-frame sequences with V and J called. These copies leave out some clones; in studies compared against another copy, an unresolved V gene accounts for under half, and the cause of the remainder is not known. The V and J calls and the clone size are those of that table, but D and trimming were determined from the DNA. Across this sample there are about 160,000 clones, with around 78% seen only once. The leading ten clones occupy roughly 1.6% of the sample.

The clonotype comes from a man aged 40-55 years in good health and CMV-seronegative. Sequenced material: PBMCs.

The DNA reads TGTGCCAGCAGCTTAGATGCGGGGACCTTCTATGGCTACACCTTC. Translated, this is CASSLDAGTFYGYTF. This sequence uses TRBV7-6 and TRBJ1-2; perhaps TRBD1 is the D gene, with 5 bases matching. V is reduced by 1 base and J by 4 bases, leaving a spacing of 13 bases between them. The CDR3 starts with the cysteine, ends with the phenylalanine, and has 15 residues. Left in the record is the CDR3 DNA by itself, 45 bases read in frame from the first base. From the germline V gene, CDR1 is SGHVS and CDR2 is FNYEAQ.